These 32 T cell receptor beta chains originate from one sample sequenced in a study of blood T cell repertoires in COVID-19. Produced via immunoSEQ multiplex PCR; TCRdb's table is partial and in-frame only. The sample lists about 49,000 clones; 85% to 90% were seen once. Sequencing was carried out using peripheral blood. These receptors were taken from a man older than 75 with acute or convalescent COVID-19.

The rearrangement uses TRBV19 and TRBJ1-6, with D perhaps matching TRBD1 (6 bases). The CDR3 runs to 14 residues. Germline V CDR1 and CDR2: LNHDA, SQIVND (reference sequence). V was shortened by 3 bases and J by 10 bases, with 13 bases between the two germline ends. The CDR3 DNA reads TGTGCCAGTAGTATTCGGGGGGCCAACTCACCCCTCCACTTT. This sequence encodes CASSIRGANSPLHF.

The chain joins TRBV20-1 to TRBJ2-7, with D unresolved. Deletions cut 3 bases from V and 0 bases from J, with 6 bases between. There are 12 residues in the CDR3. CDR1 and CDR2 from the germline V gene are DFQATT and SNEGSKA (reference sequence). CDR3 coding DNA: TGCAGTGCTAGTGGTAGCTCCTACGAGCAGTACTTC. Translation gives CSASGSSYEQYF.

This clone was detected only once. This chain connects TRBV9 to TRBJ2-2, with D perhaps TRBD1 (6 bases). Germline assignment: CDR1 SGDLS and CDR2 YYNGEE. The CDR3 spans 15 residues. The germline V and J ends were trimmed by 4 bases and 0 bases, with 10 bases remaining between them. CDR3 in DNA: TGTGCCAGCAGCCTCCGGACAGCGAACACCGGGGAGCTGTTTTTT. Translating gives CASSLRTANTGELFF.

CDR3 DNA: TGTGCCAGCAGCTGGGGGGTGAACACTGAAGCTTTCTTT. Protein product: CASSWGVNTEAFF. V and J are TRBV11-3 and TRBJ1-1, with D tentatively TRBD1 (5 bases). Germline-derived CDR1 and CDR2 are SGHNT and YENEEA. V was cut by 4 bases and J by 0 bases, with 6 bases left in between. This CDR3 region has 13 residues. Full variable domain (rest looked up from reference TRBV11-3 and TRBJ1-1): EAGVVQSPRYKIIEKKQPVAFWCNPISGHNTLYWYLQNLGQGPELLIRYENEEAVDDSQLPKDRFSAERLKGVDSTLKIQPAELGDSAVYLCASSWGVNTEAFFGQGTRLTVV.

The rearrangement links TRBV6-6 to TRBJ1-2, with a possible D match to TRBD1 (5 bases). Germline loops: CDR1 MNHNY, CDR2 SVGAGI (reference sequence). Trimming stripped 2 bases from V and 6 bases from J, with 10 bases between. The CDR3 sequence is 13 residues long. CDR3 in amino acids: CASSYMQGNGYTF. The CDR3 DNA sequence: TGTGCCAGCAGTTACATGCAGGGAAATGGCTACACCTTC.

This clone was counted only a few times. The rearrangement uses TRBV30 and TRBJ2-2, with unresolved D. The CDR3 has 14 amino acids. CDR1 is GTSNPN and CDR2 is SVGIG in the germline V gene (reference sequence). With 3 bases removed from V and 5 bases from J, the gap between germline ends came to 13 bases. The CDR3 DNA sequence: TGTGCCTGGAGGCGAGACATTCGGACCGGGGAGCTGTTTTTT. It is translated as CAWRRDIRTGELFF.

This clone was detected a few times. The J gene is TRBJ1-2, the V gene TRBV27; tentatively, D is TRBD1 (5 bases). Germline V lookup: CDR1 MNHEY, CDR2 SMNVEV (reference sequence). This CDR3 is 12 amino acids long. V lost 2 bases, J lost 6 bases, and 7 bases lay in between. The CDR3: CASSLRGDGYTF. CDR3 nucleotide sequence: TGTGCCAGCAGTTTACGGGGGGATGGCTACACCTTC.

CDR3 coding DNA: TGTGCCAGCAGCCAAGAAACGGACGAGCAGTACTTC. Amino acids: CASSQETDEQYF. V usage is TRBV3-1 (or the pseudogene TRBV3-2) and J usage is TRBJ2-7, with D unresolved. The CDR3 runs 12 residues. Germline CDR1 and CDR2: LGHDT and YNNKEL (reference sequence). Trimming took 0 bases from V and 5 from J, leaving 5 bases between them.

The chain recombines TRBV7-9 with TRBJ2-1; 10 bases line up with TRBD2. V trimming: 7 bases; J trimming: 7 bases; junction bases outside the gene matches: 10. CDR3 length: 15 amino acids. Germline V gives CDR1 SEHNR, CDR2 FQNEAQ (reference sequence). The chain's CDR3 is CASTLDSGGSNEQFF. CDR3 nucleotides: TGTGCCAGCACCCTTGATAGCGGGGGGTCTAATGAGCAGTTCTTC.

The gene calls are TRBV11-2 and TRBJ2-1; D is possibly TRBD2 (6 bases). The CDR3 length is 15 residues. V was pared by 7 bases and J by 4 bases, with 17 bases between. Germline V gives CDR1 SGHAT, CDR2 FQNNGV. CDR3 region: CASTPSVGTYNEQFF. DNA of the CDR3: TGTGCCAGCACCCCCTCGGTGGGGACTTACAATGAGCAGTTCTTC.

V is TRBV5-1 and J is TRBJ1-5, with 7 positions matching TRBD1. This CDR3 comprises 16 residues. Germline V gene sequence: CDR1 SGHRS, CDR2 YFSETQ. The V gene end was trimmed by 4 bases and the J gene end by 0 bases; junction bases not matched to a gene: 7. The CDR3 loop is CASSQGTADSNQPQHF. CDR3 nucleotides: TGCGCCAGCAGCCAAGGGACAGCAGATAGCAATCAGCCCCAGCATTTT.

This clone was detected once. The chain couples TRBV5-1 to TRBJ2-2; D is undetermined. Germline values: CDR1 SGHRS, CDR2 YFSETQ. V shed 0 bases and J shed 7 bases, with 7 bases lying between them. The length of the CDR3 is 13 residues. This chain's CDR3 is CASSLDPVGELFF. CDR3 sequence (DNA): TGCGCCAGCAGCTTGGACCCGGTCGGGGAGCTGTTTTTT.

The chain combines TRBV9 with TRBJ2-1; 7 bases agree with TRBD2. CDR1 SGDLS and CDR2 YYNGEE come from the germline V gene. The CDR3 spans 15 residues. With 4 bases clipped from V and 9 bases from J, the junction kept 13 bases outside the gene matches. CDR3 DNA: TGTGCCAGCAGCTCATCTAGCGGCGGGATACTTGAGCAGTTCTTC. Translation: CASSSSSGGILEQFF.

This clone was observed once. The CDR3 sequence is CASSLERGWYNEQFF. CDR3 sequence (DNA): TGTGCCAGCAGCTTAGAAAGGGGTTGGTACAATGAGCAGTTCTTC. The rearrangement joins TRBV11-2 to TRBJ2-1, with D perhaps TRBD1 (5 bases). The CDR3 spans 15 residues. Germline CDR1 is SGHAT and CDR2 is FQNNGV. Trimming pared 0 bases from V and 4 bases from J, leaving 10 bases between.

This chain joins TRBV11-3 and TRBJ2-1; no firm D call. Germline CDR1 is SGHNT and CDR2 is YENEEA. The CDR3 covers 14 residues. Trimming shortened V by 1 base and J by 0 bases, and 4 bases separated the two germline ends. CDR3 nucleotide sequence: TGTGCCAGCAGCTTAGCGGGCTCCTACAATGAGCAGTTCTTC. It specifies CASSLAGSYNEQFF.

The rearrangement uses TRBV5-6 and TRBJ2-5, with 10 nucleotides matching TRBD1. The CDR3 consists of 15 residues. V was pared by 0 bases and J by 4 bases, with 3 bases of the junction left unmatched. Germline V gene sequence: CDR1 SGHDT, CDR2 YYEEEE. CDR3 loop: CASSLVRTGGETQYF. The CDR3 DNA sequence: TGTGCCAGCAGCTTGGTTCGGACAGGGGGAGAGACCCAGTACTTC.

The V and J genes are TRBV7-9 and TRBJ2-3, with a tentative D call TRBD1 (6 bases). The CDR3 runs to 16 residues. Germline lookup yields CDR1 SEHNR and CDR2 FQNEAQ (reference sequence). Trimming took off 3 bases at V and 2 bases at J, with 15 bases between the two ends. CDR3 DNA: TGTGCCAGCAGCTTGAACAGGGTTCCTAACACAGATACGCAGTATTTT. Translated: CASSLNRVPNTDTQYF.

The CDR3 region is CASSPGQSYNSPLHF. The CDR3 DNA reads TGTGCCAGCAGCCCGGGACAGTCCTATAATTCACCCCTCCACTTT. The chain links TRBV7-8 to TRBJ1-6, with 7 bases lining up with TRBD1. Per germline, CDR1 SGHVS and CDR2 FQNEAQ. V was pared by 5 bases and J by 1 base, with 2 bases of the junction left unmatched. The CDR3 covers 15 residues. The whole variable domain, remainder taken from reference TRBV7-8 and TRBJ1-6, is GAGVSQSPRYKVAKRGQDVALRCDPISGHVSLFWYQQALGQGPEFLTYFQNEAQLDKSGLPSDRFFAERPEGSVSTLKIQRTQQEDSAVYLCASSPGQSYNSPLHFGNGTRLTVT.

The chain couples TRBV28 to TRBJ1-1, with 8 bases lining up with TRBD1. V shed 4 bases, J shed 11 bases, and the junction held 3 bases outside the gene matches. CDR1 is MDHEN and CDR2 is SYDVKM in the germline V gene. The CDR3 totals 11 residues. CDR3 residues: CASSSYRGAFF. DNA for the CDR3: TGTGCCAGCAGTTCCTACAGGGGGGCTTTCTTT.

With regard to this clone: Mismatch with germline at one junction end may stem from a read error. The chain has TRBV27 and TRBJ1-2; the match to TRBD1 covers 7 bases. CDR3 length: 14 residues. The germline CDR1 and CDR2 sequences are MNHEY and SMNVEV (reference sequence). CDR3 loop: CASREGQRIYAYTF. CDR3 in DNA: TGTGCCAGCAGGGAGGGACAGCGGATATATGCCTACACCTTC.

This rearrangement joins TRBV5-1 to TRBJ2-1; D uncertain. Germline lookup yields CDR1 SGHRS and CDR2 YFSETQ. The V gene lost 0 bases and the J gene lost 9 bases, with 7 bases spanning the gap. The CDR3 covers 12 residues. The DNA for the CDR3 is TGCGCCAGCAGCTTGGGCAGTGTTGAGCAGTTCTTC. The encoded protein is CASSLGSVEQFF.

The chain joins TRBV2 to TRBJ1-1; D may be TRBD1 (5 bases). Germline assignment: CDR1 SNHLY and CDR2 FYNNEI. The CDR3 has 11 amino acids. Trimming removed 6 bases at V and 10 bases at J, with 12 bases between. The CDR3 loop is CASSADRAAFF. The CDR3 nucleotides read TGTGCCAGCAGCGCCGACAGAGCAGCTTTCTTT.

This rearrangement joins TRBV3-1 (or the pseudogene TRBV3-2) to TRBJ2-1; 10 nucleotides align to TRBD2. Germline CDR1 reads LGHDT; CDR2 reads YNNKEL (reference sequence). CDR3 length equals 16 residues. V lost 4 bases, J lost 4 bases, and 7 bases stayed unmatched. The CDR3 spells CASSRGIAGGYNEQFF. The CDR3, as DNA: TGTGCCAGCAGCCGAGGTATAGCGGGGGGTTACAATGAGCAGTTCTTC.

This chain links TRBV5-8 with TRBJ2-2; D might be TRBD1 (5 bases). The CDR3 runs to 14 residues. Germline V gene sequence: CDR1 SGHTS, CDR2 YDEGEE. Between the trimmed V and J ends, which lost 2 bases and 5 bases, there was a span of 10 bases. The DNA of the CDR3 is TGTGCCAGCAGCTTCCTGCAGGGTACCGGGGAGCTGTTTTTT. Translating it yields CASSFLQGTGELFF. Full variable domain (rest looked up from reference TRBV5-8 and TRBJ2-2): EAGVTQSPTHLIKTRGQQATLRCSPISGHTSVYWYQQALGLGLQFLLWYDEGEERNRGNFPPRFSGRQFPNYSSELNVNALELEDSALYLCASSFLQGTGELFFGEGSRLTVL.

Comments on this clone: The same CDR3 can be traced to other DNA sequences in this sample. J is TRBJ2-5 and V is TRBV9; a possible D gene is TRBD1 (5 bases). The CDR3 has 14 amino acids. The germline CDR1 and CDR2 sequences are SGDLS and YYNGEE. Trimming left V 1 base short and J 4 bases short, with 11 bases between. CDR3 region: CASSVSGSRETQYF. DNA of the CDR3: TGTGCCAGCAGCGTATCAGGGTCCAGAGAGACCCAGTACTTC.

The rearrangement joins TRBV5-4 to TRBJ1-1, with TRBD1 as a possible D gene (5 bases). This CDR3 spans 13 amino acids. CDR1 SGHNT and CDR2 YYREEE come from the germline V gene (reference sequence). The ends were cut back, 4 bases at V and 6 bases at J, with 13 bases in the middle. The CDR3 loop reads CASSPGVSAEAFF. The CDR3 nucleotides read TGTGCCAGCAGCCCGGGGGTGAGTGCTGAAGCTTTCTTT.

V is TRBV27 and J is TRBJ2-7, with TRBD1 matching 8 bases. The CDR3 has 16 amino acids. Trimming cost V 7 bases and J 3 bases; bases outside gene matches: 14. Germline CDR1 and CDR2: MNHEY and SMNVEV (reference sequence). The DNA of the CDR3 is TGTGCCAGCATTAGGGTCACAGGGGGTTCCCACTACGAGCAGTACTTC. Its protein product is CASIRVTGGSHYEQYF.

This clone was picked up one time. The V and J genes are TRBV9 and TRBJ1-6; TRBD1 matches 7 bases. This CDR3 spans 15 amino acids. Trimming at V came to 0 bases and at J to 5 bases, leaving 2 bases not matched to a gene. From germline, CDR1 is SGDLS and CDR2 YYNGEE. The CDR3 DNA reads TGTGCCAGCAGCGTAGAAGGGGGCAATAATTCACCCCTCCACTTT. Protein product: CASSVEGGNNSPLHF.

This chain links TRBV19 with TRBJ2-2; 7 bases agree with TRBD2. The CDR3 totals 14 residues. V was pared by 4 bases and J by 5 bases, with 4 bases of the junction left unmatched. Germline CDR1 is LNHDA and CDR2 is SQIVND (reference sequence). The CDR3 loop is CASSRGGITGELFF. The CDR3 DNA reads TGTGCCAGTAGTAGGGGGGGTATAACCGGGGAGCTGTTTTTT.

The V call is TRBV29-1, the J call TRBJ2-7; TRBD1 aligns across 8 bases. This CDR3 has 16 amino acids. CDR1 is SQVTM and CDR2 is ANQGSEA in the germline V gene. The V and J ends lost 4 bases and 0 bases, in that order; junction bases with no gene match: 11. This CDR3 is CSVAIPGQATSYEQYF. DNA of the CDR3: TGCAGCGTTGCAATACCGGGACAGGCGACCTCCTACGAGCAGTACTTC.

CDR3 loop: CASSQLPGQTYEQYF. The CDR3 DNA is TGTGCCAGCAGCCAGCTGCCGGGACAAACCTACGAGCAGTACTTC. The V and J genes are TRBV7-6 and TRBJ2-7, with a weak D call TRBD1 (6 bases). The CDR3 has 15 residues. From germline, CDR1 is SGHVS and CDR2 FNYEAQ. With 5 bases removed from V and 2 bases from J, the gap between germline ends came to 16 bases.

J is TRBJ2-3 and V is TRBV19, with TRBD1 identical over 8 bases. Germline V gene lookup returns CDR1 LNHDA and CDR2 SQIVND (reference sequence). J was trimmed by 6 bases and V by 4 bases; bases with no gene match: 3. This CDR3 is built from 13 residues. CDR3 sequence (DNA): TGTGCCAGTAGTAGAGACAGGGGTGATACGCAGTATTTT. Translated: CASSRDRGDTQYF.